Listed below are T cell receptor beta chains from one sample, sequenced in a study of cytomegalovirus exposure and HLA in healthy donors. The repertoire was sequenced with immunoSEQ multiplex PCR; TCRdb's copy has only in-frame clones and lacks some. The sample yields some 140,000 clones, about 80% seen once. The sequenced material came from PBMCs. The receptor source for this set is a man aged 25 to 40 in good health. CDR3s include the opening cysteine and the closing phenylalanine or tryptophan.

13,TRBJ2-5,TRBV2,CAILGARGETQYF
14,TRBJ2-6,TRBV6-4,CASSNISGANVLTF
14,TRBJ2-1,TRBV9,CASSPPSDVTEQFF
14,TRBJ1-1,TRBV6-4,CASRPGGASTEAFF
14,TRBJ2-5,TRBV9,CASSASGKQETQYF
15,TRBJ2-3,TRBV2,CASSGPGGGTDTQYF
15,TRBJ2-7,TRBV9,CASSTTSGSPYEQYF
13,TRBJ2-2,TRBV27,CASSPTGPGELFF
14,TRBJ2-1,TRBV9,CASSPRGRAGEQFF
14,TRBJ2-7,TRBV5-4,CASSWSGSSYEQYF
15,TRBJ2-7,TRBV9,CASSARTSGSYEQYF
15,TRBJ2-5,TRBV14,CASSPLGSRVQTQYF